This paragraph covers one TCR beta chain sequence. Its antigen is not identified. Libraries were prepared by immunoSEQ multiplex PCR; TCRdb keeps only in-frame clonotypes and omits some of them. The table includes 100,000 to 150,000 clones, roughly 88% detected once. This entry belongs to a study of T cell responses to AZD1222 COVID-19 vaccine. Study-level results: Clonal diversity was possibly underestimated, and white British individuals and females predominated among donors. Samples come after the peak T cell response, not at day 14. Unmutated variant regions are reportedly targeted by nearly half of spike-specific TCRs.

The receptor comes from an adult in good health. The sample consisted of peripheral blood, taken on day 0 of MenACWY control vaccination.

CDR3 residues: CAISDTGGQPQHF. Here the CDR3 DNA reads TGTGCCATCAGTGATACAGGCGGTCAGCCCCAGCATTTT. V usage is TRBV10-3 and J usage is TRBJ1-5; TRBD1 is a possible D gene (5 bases). Germline V gene lookup returns CDR1 ENHRY and CDR2 SYGVKD. The germline V and J ends were trimmed by 3 bases and 6 bases, with 9 bases remaining between them. The CDR3 extends over 13 amino acids.